Below are 26 T cell receptor beta chains sequenced from a single sample in a study of identifying expanded T cells in peripheral blood. The repertoire was sequenced with immunoSEQ multiplex PCR; TCRdb's copy has only in-frame clones and lacks some. Here the sample spans roughly 78,000 clones, 90% being singletons. The sequenced material came from blood. The receptors were sampled from a person aged 18 to 70 in good health.

The chain recombines TRBV6-1 with TRBJ2-2, with TRBD1 matching over 7 bases. V trimming: 6 bases; J trimming: 3 bases; junction bases outside the gene matches: 1. The length of the CDR3 is 13 residues. Germline V lookup: CDR1 MNHNS, CDR2 SASEGT. DNA of the CDR3: TGTGCCAGCAGGGACAGGCACACCGGGGAGCTGTTTTTT. Amino acid sequence: CASRDRHTGELFF.

This sequence joins TRBV4-1 and TRBJ2-7; D is uncertain. There are 14 residues in the CDR3. The V and J ends lost 1 base and 3 bases respectively, with 10 bases between them. The V gene's germline CDR1 is MGHRA and CDR2 YSYEKL. CDR3 protein: CASSQAEYSYEQYF. The CDR3 region has the DNA TGCGCCAGCAGCCAAGCTGAATATAGCTACGAGCAGTACTTC.

This rearrangement joins TRBV18 to TRBJ2-2; weak D call: TRBD2 (5 bases). This CDR3 region has 17 residues. CDR1 and CDR2 (germline): KGHSH, LQKENI. Trimming cost V 4 bases and J 7 bases, with 22 bases left between them. The CDR3 spells CASSLPPGTTVSGELFF. As DNA, the CDR3 is TGTGCCAGCTCACTCCCACCGGGAACCACAGTCAGCGGGGAGCTGTTTTTT.

The J gene is TRBJ1-1, the V gene TRBV28; D not resolved. Germline V CDR1 and CDR2: MDHEN, SYDVKM. V shed 6 bases and J shed 0 bases, with 11 bases lying between them. The CDR3 has 14 residues. The CDR3 coding sequence is TGTGCCAGCAGCCGAGGCTTCATGAACACTGAAGCTTTCTTT. It yields the protein CASSRGFMNTEAFF.

The chain carries TRBV18 and TRBJ1-4, with 10 bases identical to TRBD1. The V segment lost 3 bases and the J segment 8 bases; nucleotides outside the gene matches: 3. Germline CDR1 KGHSH, CDR2 LQKENI. The CDR3 totals 14 residues. CDR3: CASSPGQGNEKLFF. The CDR3 DNA reads TGTGCCAGCTCACCGGGACAGGGGAACGAAAAACTGTTTTTT. Full variable domain (remainder filled in from reference TRBV18 and TRBJ1-4): NAGVMQNPRHLVRRRGQEARLRCSPMKGHSHVYWYRQLPEEGLKFMVYLQKENIIDESGMPKERFSAEFPKEGPSILRIQQVVRGDSAAYFCASSPGQGNEKLFFGSGTQLSVL.

This chain joins TRBV5-8 and TRBJ1-4; D may be TRBD1 (6 bases). The CDR3 consists of 17 residues. CDR1 SGHTS and CDR2 YDEGEE come from the germline V gene. V was cut by 4 bases and J by 8 bases, with 24 bases left in between. This chain's CDR3 is CASSPGQFFGSQEKLFF. DNA for the CDR3: TGTGCCAGCAGCCCTGGACAGTTTTTCGGGTCCCAGGAAAAACTGTTTTTT.

J is TRBJ1-2 and V is TRBV19; D gene uncertain. The V gene's germline CDR1 is LNHDA and CDR2 SQIVND (reference sequence). The CDR3 is 15 amino acids. V lost 3 bases and J 0 bases, leaving 11 bases between the germline ends. The CDR3 sequence is CASSMVFGTNYGYTF. The CDR3 nucleotides are TGTGCCAGTAGTATGGTGTTTGGGACTAACTATGGCTACACCTTC.

The genes are TRBV18 and TRBJ2-6, with 13 bases lining up with TRBD2. The CDR3 covers 18 residues. Germline values: CDR1 KGHSH, CDR2 LQKENI. The ends lost 3 bases at V and 0 bases at J; junction bases unmatched: 2. CDR3 nucleotide sequence: TGTGCCAGCTCACCCGGACTAGCGGGGGACTCTGGGGCCAACGTCCTGACTTTC. Translation gives CASSPGLAGDSGANVLTF.

Written as DNA, the CDR3 is TGTGCCAACACAGGGGGCTGGAACACTGAAGCTTTCTTT. This gives the protein CANTGGWNTEAFF. This chain connects TRBV2 to TRBJ1-1, with 9 bases aligning to TRBD1. The CDR3 totals 13 residues. CDR1 and CDR2 (germline): SNHLY, FYNNEI. The J segment lost 1 base and the V segment lost 10 bases, leaving 4 bases of the junction unmatched.

The chain links TRBV10-2 to TRBJ2-1; D not resolved. V was pared by 0 bases and J by 6 bases, with 9 bases between. The CDR3 runs to 14 residues. The germline V gene has CDR1 WSHSY and CDR2 SAAADI. The DNA for the CDR3 is TGCGCCAGCAGTGAGTCGCAGACCATCAATGAGCAGTTCTTC. Protein product: CASSESQTINEQFF.

This clone is medium-sized within its sample. The V gene is TRBV15, the J gene TRBJ2-3; D might be TRBD1 (7 bases). V lost 0 bases, J lost 4 bases, and 11 bases lay in between. The CDR3 runs to 15 residues. Germline lookup yields CDR1 LNHNV and CDR2 YYDKDF (reference sequence). CDR3 sequence reads: CATSRDQGGSDTQYF. The CDR3 coding sequence is TGTGCCACCAGCAGAGATCAGGGGGGTTCAGATACGCAGTATTTT.

V usage is TRBV13 and J usage is TRBJ2-7; D unclear. CDR3 length: 14 residues. CDR1 PRHDT and CDR2 FYEKMQ come from the germline V gene (reference sequence). V was trimmed by 0 bases and J by 5 bases, leaving 11 bases between them. CDR3 residues: CASSLGLWADEQYF. The CDR3, as DNA: TGTGCCAGCAGCTTAGGCCTATGGGCCGACGAGCAGTACTTC. The variable domain in full, with the rest retrieved from reference TRBV13 and TRBJ2-7, is AAGVIQSPRHLIKEKRETATLKCYPIPRHDTVYWYQQGPGQDPQFLISFYEKMQSDKGSIPDRFSAQQFSDYHSELNMSSLELGDSALYFCASSLGLWADEQYFGPGTRLTVT.

The chain uses TRBV7-6 and TRBJ2-2; TRBD2 matches 9 bases. The CDR3 is made up of 16 amino acids. Trimming cost V 4 bases and J 4 bases; bases outside gene matches: 7. CDR1 and CDR2 (germline): SGHVS, FNYEAQ. The CDR3 region is CASSSRRGGGTGELFF. Here the CDR3 DNA reads TGTGCCAGCAGCTCCCGGCGCGGGGGGGGCACCGGGGAGCTGTTTTTT.

The chain uses TRBV5-1 and TRBJ1-6; D may be TRBD1 (5 bases). There are 13 residues in the CDR3. CDR1 and CDR2 from the germline V gene are SGHRS and YFSETQ. Trimming removed 0 bases at V and 9 bases at J, with 7 bases between. For the CDR3, the DNA is TGCGCCAGCAGCTTGGGCGGGGGTTCACCCCTCCACTTT. Amino acid sequence: CASSLGGGSPLHF.

This clone has a handful of counts. The V call is TRBV30, the J call TRBJ1-1, with 7 bases aligning to TRBD1. The V gene's germline CDR1 is GTSNPN and CDR2 SVGIG (reference sequence). The junction had 5 bases not matched to a gene; V was cut back by 5 bases and J by 5 bases. The CDR3 runs 12 residues. The CDR3: CAWGQARTEAFF. For the CDR3, the DNA is TGTGCCTGGGGACAGGCGAGAACTGAAGCTTTCTTT.

This clone showed up just once. Here the CDR3 reads CASIQTAGGYTF. The DNA of the CDR3 is TGTGCCAGCATCCAAACCGCGGGTGGCTACACCTTC. The chain combines TRBV11-2 with TRBJ1-2; unclear D gene. This CDR3 is built from 12 residues. V lost 7 bases and J 7 bases, leaving 13 bases between the germline ends. Germline CDR1 and CDR2: SGHAT and FQNNGV.

Comment on this clone: A junction boundary mismatches the germline segment, possibly from a read error. Here the CDR3 DNA reads TGTGCTAGCATCAAAACCTGGGGGGGCACAGAAGCTTTCTTT. It encodes CASIKTWGGTEAFF. J is TRBJ1-1 and V is TRBV7-7; possible D gene TRBD1, 6 bases. CDR3 length: 14 residues. Germline CDR1 SSHAT, CDR2 FNYEAQ (reference sequence).

The chain has TRBV7-9 and TRBJ1-4; D may be TRBD1 (5 bases). The CDR3 extends over 14 amino acids. Germline CDR1 reads SEHNR; CDR2 reads FQNEAQ (reference sequence). Trimming removed 5 bases from V and 8 bases from J, with 15 bases in between. CDR3 nucleotides: TGTGCCAGCAGCCCTCCCGACAGTCCGGAAAAACTGTTTTTT. Its translation: CASSPPDSPEKLFF.

With regard to this clone: A junction end diverges from the germline sequence, so it may reflect a read error. This chain uses TRBV29-1 with TRBJ1-2; 7 bases match TRBD1. The CDR3 length is 14 residues. Germline lookup yields CDR1 SQVTM and CDR2 ANQGSEA. CDR3 protein: CSFEGADGPYGYTF. DNA of the CDR3: TGCAGCTTTGAGGGGGCCGACGGCCCCTATGGCTACACCTTC.

The V call is TRBV7-2, the J call TRBJ2-4, with 7 bases identical to TRBD2. Germline V gene lookup returns CDR1 SGHTA and CDR2 FQGNSA. The V and J ends lost 1 base and 6 bases, in that order; junction bases with no gene match: 12. CDR3 length: 17 residues. The CDR3 reads CASSLGGTTREGNIQYF. The CDR3 DNA reads as TGTGCCAGCAGCTTAGGCGGGACTACCCGAGAGGGAAACATTCAGTACTTC.

V is TRBV6-5 and J is TRBJ2-5; 9 bases map to TRBD1. The CDR3 runs to 14 residues. The germline gives CDR1 MNHEY, CDR2 SVGAGI. The junction had 9 bases not matched to a gene; V was cut back by 8 bases and J by 5 bases. DNA of the CDR3: TGTGCCAGCGGTAATTTAGACAGGGGGGAGACCCAGTACTTC. This sequence encodes CASGNLDRGETQYF.

The chain couples TRBV21-1 to TRBJ2-5; the table gives TRBD2 as D, unverified against the DNA. TRBV21-1 is labeled a pseudogene. This CDR3 spans 16 amino acids. The CDR3 DNA reads as TGTGCCAGCAGCAAAGTAGTTGGGCGGGGACAAGAGACCCAGTACTTC. Its protein product is CASSKVVGRGQETQYF.

The chain links TRBV6-6 to TRBJ2-7; 11 bases are shared with TRBD2. The CDR3 loop spans 14 amino acids. The V segment lost 7 bases and the J segment 2 bases; nucleotides outside the gene matches: 4. CDR1 is MNHNY and CDR2 is SVGAGI in the germline V gene (reference sequence). The CDR3 sequence: CASTQTSGAYEQYF. DNA for the CDR3: TGTGCCAGCACCCAGACTAGCGGGGCCTACGAGCAGTACTTC.

The chain is built from TRBV7-2 and TRBJ2-3; D is tentatively TRBD1 or TRBD2 (5 bases each). V lost 5 bases to trimming and J lost 1 base, with 13 bases between them. This CDR3 comprises 15 residues. Germline V gene lookup returns CDR1 SGHTA and CDR2 FQGNSA. CDR3 residues: CASSGAGLRTDTQYF. CDR3 bases: TGTGCCAGCAGCGGGGCGGGCCTACGCACAGATACGCAGTATTTT.

The chain combines TRBV5-4 with TRBJ2-5; TRBD1 is a possible D gene (5 bases). V lost 0 bases to trimming and J lost 5 bases, with 11 bases between them. The CDR3 is 14 residues long. Germline-derived CDR1 and CDR2 are SGHNT and YYREEE (reference sequence). CDR3 residues: CASSLEGFPETQYF. The CDR3 bases are TGTGCCAGCAGCTTGGAGGGGTTTCCGGAGACCCAGTACTTC.

The chain joins TRBV2 to TRBJ2-7; perhaps TRBD2 as D (5 bases). This CDR3 is built from 14 residues. From germline, CDR1 is SNHLY and CDR2 FYNNEI. Trimming removed 2 bases at V and 0 bases at J, with 8 bases between. DNA of the CDR3: TGTGCCAGCAGTGAAAGGAGGAGCTCCTACGAGCAGTACTTC. This translates into CASSERRSSYEQYF.